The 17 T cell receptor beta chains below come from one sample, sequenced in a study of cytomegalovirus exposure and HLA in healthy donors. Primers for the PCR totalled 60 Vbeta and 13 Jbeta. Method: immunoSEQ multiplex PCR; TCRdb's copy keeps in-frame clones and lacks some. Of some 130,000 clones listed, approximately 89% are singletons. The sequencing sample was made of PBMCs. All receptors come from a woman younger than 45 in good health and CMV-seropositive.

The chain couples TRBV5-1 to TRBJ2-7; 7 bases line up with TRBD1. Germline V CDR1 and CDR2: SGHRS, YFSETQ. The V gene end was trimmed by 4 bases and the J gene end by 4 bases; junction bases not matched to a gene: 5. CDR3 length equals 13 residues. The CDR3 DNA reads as TGCGCCAGCAGCGAGCCAGGGGGATACGAGCAGTACTTC. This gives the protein CASSEPGGYEQYF.

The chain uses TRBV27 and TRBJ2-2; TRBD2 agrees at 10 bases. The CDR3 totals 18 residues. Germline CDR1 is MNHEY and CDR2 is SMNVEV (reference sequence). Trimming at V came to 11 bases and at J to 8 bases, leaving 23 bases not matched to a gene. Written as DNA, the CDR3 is TGTGCCTCCTCCCCCCGCCCCCCGGGACTAGCGAGAGGGGGGGAGCTGTTTTTT. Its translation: CASSPRPPGLARGGELFF.

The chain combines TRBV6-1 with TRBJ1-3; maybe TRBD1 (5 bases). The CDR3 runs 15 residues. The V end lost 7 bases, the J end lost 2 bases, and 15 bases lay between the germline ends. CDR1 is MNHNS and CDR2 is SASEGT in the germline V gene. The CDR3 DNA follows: TGTGCCAGCACCCTTAACCGACAGACTGGAAACACCATATATTTT. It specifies CASTLNRQTGNTIYF.

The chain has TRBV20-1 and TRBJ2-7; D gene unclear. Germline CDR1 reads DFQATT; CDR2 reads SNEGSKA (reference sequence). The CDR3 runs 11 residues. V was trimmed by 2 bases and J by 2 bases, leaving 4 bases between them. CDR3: CSARQTYEQYF. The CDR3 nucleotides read TGCAGTGCTAGACAGACCTACGAGCAGTACTTC.

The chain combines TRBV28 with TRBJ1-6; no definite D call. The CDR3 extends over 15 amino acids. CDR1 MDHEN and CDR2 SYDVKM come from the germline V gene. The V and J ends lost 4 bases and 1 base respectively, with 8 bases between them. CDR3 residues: CASSSVWSYNSPLHF. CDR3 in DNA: TGTGCCAGCAGTTCAGTATGGTCCTATAATTCACCCCTCCACTTT.

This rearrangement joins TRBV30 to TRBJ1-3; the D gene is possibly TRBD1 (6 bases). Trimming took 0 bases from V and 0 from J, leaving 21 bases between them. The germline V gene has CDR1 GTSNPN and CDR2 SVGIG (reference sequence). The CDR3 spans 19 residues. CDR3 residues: CAWSVPPGHHFFSGNTIYF. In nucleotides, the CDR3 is TGTGCCTGGAGTGTACCTCCGGGACATCATTTCTTCTCTGGAAACACCATATATTTT.

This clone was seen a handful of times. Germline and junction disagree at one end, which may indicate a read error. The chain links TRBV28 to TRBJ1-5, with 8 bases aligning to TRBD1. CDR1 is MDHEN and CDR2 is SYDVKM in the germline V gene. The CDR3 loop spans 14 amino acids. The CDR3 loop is CASTLPGGNQPQHF. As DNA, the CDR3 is TGTGCCAGCACCTTACCAGGGGGCAACCAGCCCCAGCATTTT.

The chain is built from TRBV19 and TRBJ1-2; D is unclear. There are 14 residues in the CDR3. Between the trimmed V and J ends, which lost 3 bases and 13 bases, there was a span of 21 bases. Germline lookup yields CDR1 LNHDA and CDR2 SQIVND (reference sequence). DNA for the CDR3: TGTGCCAGTAGTATGGGAGGTCACTTCCCCTTGGTCACCTTC. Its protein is CASSMGGHFPLVTF.

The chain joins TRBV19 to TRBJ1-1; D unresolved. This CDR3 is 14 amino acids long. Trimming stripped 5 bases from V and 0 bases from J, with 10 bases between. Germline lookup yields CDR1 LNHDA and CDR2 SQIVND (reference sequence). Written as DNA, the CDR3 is TGTGCCAGTAGTGCCCACCACTTGAACACTGAAGCTTTCTTT. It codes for CASSAHHLNTEAFF.

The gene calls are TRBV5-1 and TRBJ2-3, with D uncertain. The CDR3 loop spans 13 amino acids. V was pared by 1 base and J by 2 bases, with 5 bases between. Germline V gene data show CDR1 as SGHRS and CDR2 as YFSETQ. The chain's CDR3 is CASSLILTDTQYF. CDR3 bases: TGCGCCAGCAGCTTGATCCTCACAGATACGCAGTATTTT.

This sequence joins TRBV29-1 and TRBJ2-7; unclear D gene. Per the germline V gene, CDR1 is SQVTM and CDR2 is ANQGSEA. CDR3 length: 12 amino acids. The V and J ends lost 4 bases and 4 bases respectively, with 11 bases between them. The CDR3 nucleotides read TGCAGCGTTGCGGCAGGCCCTTACGAGCAGTACTTC. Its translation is CSVAAGPYEQYF.

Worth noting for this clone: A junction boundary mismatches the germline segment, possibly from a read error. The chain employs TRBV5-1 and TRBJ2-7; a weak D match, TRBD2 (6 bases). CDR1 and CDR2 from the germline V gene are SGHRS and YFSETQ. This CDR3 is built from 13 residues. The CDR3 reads CAGSPGGVNEQYF. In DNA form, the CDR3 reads TGCGCCGGCAGCCCCGGCGGGGTGAACGAGCAGTACTTC.

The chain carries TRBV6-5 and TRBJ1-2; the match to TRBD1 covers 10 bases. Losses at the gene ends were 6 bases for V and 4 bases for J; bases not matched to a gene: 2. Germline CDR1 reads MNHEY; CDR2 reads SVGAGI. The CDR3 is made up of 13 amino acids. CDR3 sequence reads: CASRGQGTYGYTF. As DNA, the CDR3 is TGTGCCAGCAGGGGACAGGGGACCTATGGCTACACCTTC.

For the CDR3, the DNA is TGTGCCAGTAGTGGGACAGGGAATCAGCCCCAGCATTTT. This gives the protein CASSGTGNQPQHF. The V call is TRBV19, the J call TRBJ1-5; 9 positions agree with TRBD1. Per the germline V gene, CDR1 is LNHDA and CDR2 is SQIVND (reference sequence). CDR3 length equals 13 residues. J was trimmed by 4 bases and V by 5 bases; bases with no gene match: 0.

The CDR3 coding sequence is TGTGCCTGGAGTGCGAAGGCTAGCAATGAAAAACTGTTTTTT. This translates into CAWSAKASNEKLFF. The rearrangement joins TRBV30 to TRBJ1-4, with D unclear. This CDR3 region has 14 residues. The V gene lost 1 base and the J gene lost 5 bases, with 11 bases spanning the gap. The germline V gene has CDR1 GTSNPN and CDR2 SVGIG (reference sequence).

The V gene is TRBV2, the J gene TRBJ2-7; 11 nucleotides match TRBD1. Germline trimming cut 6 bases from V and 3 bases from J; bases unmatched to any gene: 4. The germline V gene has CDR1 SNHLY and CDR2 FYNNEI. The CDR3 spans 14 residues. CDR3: CASSADRGRYEQYF. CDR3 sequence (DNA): TGTGCCAGCAGCGCGGACAGGGGGCGCTACGAGCAGTACTTC.

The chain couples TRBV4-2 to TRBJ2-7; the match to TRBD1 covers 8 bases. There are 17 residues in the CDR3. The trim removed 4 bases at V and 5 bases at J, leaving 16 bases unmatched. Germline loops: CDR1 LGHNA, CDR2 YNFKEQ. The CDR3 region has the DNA TGTGCCAGCAGCCTCGGAGCCGCCGGGACAGGATATGACGAGCAGTACTTC. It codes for CASSLGAAGTGYDEQYF.